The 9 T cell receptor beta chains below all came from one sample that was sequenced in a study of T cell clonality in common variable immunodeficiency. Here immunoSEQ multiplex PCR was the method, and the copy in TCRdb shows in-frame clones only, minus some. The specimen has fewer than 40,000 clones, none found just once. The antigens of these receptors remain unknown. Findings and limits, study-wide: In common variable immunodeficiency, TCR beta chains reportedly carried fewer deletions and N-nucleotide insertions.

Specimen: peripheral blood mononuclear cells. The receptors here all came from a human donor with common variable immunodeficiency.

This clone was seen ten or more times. CDR3 in amino acids: CASSMWTAEAFF. The sequenced part of the CDR3 DNA is TGTGCCAGTAGTATGTGGACAGCTGAA. The chain uses TRBV19 and TRBJ1-1; a weak D match, TRBD1 (6 bases). The CDR3 end lies 3 residues beyond the end of the read and is filled in from the germline J gene. Looked up from germline, CDR1 is LNHDA and CDR2 is SQIVND (reference sequence). V was clipped by 3 bases and J by 6 bases, with 8 bases between them. The CDR3 has 12 residues.

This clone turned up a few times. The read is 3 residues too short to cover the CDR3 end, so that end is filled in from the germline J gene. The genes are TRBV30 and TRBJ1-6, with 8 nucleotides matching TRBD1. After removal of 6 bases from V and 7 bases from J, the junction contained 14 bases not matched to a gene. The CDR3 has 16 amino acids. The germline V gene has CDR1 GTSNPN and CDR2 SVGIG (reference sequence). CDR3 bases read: TGTGCCTGCTTACCGAACGATAACAGGGGGAATTCACCC. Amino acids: CACLPNDNRGNSP. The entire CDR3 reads CACLPNDNRGNSPLHF.

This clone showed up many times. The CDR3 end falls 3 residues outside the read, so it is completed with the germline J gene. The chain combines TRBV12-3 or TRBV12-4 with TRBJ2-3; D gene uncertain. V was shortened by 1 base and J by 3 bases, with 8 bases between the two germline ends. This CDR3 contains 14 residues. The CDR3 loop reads CASSLGRGTDTQYF. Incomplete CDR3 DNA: TGTGCCAGCAGTTTAGGCAGAGGTACAGATACG.

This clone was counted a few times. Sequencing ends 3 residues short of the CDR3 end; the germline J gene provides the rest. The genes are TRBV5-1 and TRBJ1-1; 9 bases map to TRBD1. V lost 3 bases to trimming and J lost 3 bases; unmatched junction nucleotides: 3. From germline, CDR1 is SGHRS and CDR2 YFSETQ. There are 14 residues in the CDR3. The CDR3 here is CASSSTGGHTEAFF. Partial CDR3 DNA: TGCGCCAGCAGCTCAACAGGGGGCCACACTGAA.

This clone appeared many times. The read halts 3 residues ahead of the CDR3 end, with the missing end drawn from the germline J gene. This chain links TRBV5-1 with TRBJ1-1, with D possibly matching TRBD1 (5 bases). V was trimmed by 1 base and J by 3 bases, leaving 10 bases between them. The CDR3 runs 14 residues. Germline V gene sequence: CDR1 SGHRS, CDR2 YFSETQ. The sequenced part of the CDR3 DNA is TGCGCCAGCAGCTTGTCCACAGGACACACTGAA. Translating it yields CASSLSTGHTE. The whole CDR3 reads CASSLSTGHTEAFF.

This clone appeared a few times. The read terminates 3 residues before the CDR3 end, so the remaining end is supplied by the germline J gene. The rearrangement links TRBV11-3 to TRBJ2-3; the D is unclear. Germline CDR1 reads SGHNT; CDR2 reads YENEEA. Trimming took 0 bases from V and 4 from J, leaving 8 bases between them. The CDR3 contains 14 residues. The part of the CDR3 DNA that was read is TGTGCCAGCAGCTTAGACCCGCAGTCAGATACG. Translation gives CASSLDPQSDT. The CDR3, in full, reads CASSLDPQSDTQYF.

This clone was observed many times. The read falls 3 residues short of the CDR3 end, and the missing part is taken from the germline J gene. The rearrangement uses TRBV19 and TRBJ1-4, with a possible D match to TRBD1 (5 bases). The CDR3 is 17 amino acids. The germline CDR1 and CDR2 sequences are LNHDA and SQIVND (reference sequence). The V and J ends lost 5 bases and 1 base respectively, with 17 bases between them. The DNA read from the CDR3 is TGTGCCAGTAGTCCATTTAACGGGGGAAGAACTAATGAAAAA. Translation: CASSPFNGGRTNEK. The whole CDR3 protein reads CASSPFNGGRTNEKLFF.

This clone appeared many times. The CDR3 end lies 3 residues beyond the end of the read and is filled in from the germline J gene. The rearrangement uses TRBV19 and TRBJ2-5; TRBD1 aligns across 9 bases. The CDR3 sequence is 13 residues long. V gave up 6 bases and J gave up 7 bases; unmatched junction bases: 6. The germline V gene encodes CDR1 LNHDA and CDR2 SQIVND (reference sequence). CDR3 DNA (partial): TGTGCCAGTAGAGGGACAGGGCTTGGGACC. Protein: CASRGTGLGT. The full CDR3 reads CASRGTGLGTQYF. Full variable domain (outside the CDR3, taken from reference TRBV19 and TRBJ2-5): DGGITQSPKYLFRKEGQNVTLSCEQNLNHDAMYWYRQDPGQGLRLIYYSQIVNDFQKGDIAEGYSVSREKKESFPLTVTSAQKNPTAFYLCASRGTGLGTQYFGPGTRLLVL.

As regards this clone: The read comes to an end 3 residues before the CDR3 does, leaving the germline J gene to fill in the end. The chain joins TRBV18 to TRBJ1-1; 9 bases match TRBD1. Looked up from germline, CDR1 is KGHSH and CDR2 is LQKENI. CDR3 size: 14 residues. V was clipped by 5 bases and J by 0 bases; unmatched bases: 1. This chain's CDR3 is CASSGQGLNTEAFF. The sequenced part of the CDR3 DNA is TGTGCCAGCTCAGGACAGGGGTTGAACACTGAA.